These 7 T cell receptor beta chains originate from one sample sequenced in a study of Ad26.COV2.S vaccination and SARS-CoV-2 variants. The data were produced by immunoSEQ multiplex PCR, yet TCRdb's version contains in-frame clones alone and is incomplete. The data show 300,000 to 500,000 clones, about 88% seen once. Treatment in this sample: around 19 received Ad26.COV2.S at low or high dose, single or two shots; roughly five received placebo; per-sample allocation not given. All samples were drawn on day 63, counting from the first vaccine or placebo injection. Sequenced here: peripheral blood, sampled in a trial of Ad26.COV2.S vaccine versus placebo. The receptor source for this set is a person aged 18-60 years who received the Ad26.COV2.S COVID-19 vaccine or a placebo.

The J gene is TRBJ2-2, the V gene TRBV5-1, with 10 positions matching TRBD1. Per the germline V gene, CDR1 is SGHRS and CDR2 is YFSETQ. With 5 bases clipped from V and 6 bases from J, the junction kept 4 bases outside the gene matches. This CDR3 comprises 14 residues. CDR3 DNA sequence: TGCGCCAGCAGGCCGGGACAGGGGTCCGGGGAGCTGTTTTTT. Translated, it gives CASRPGQGSGELFF.

The gene calls are TRBV29-1 and TRBJ2-1; the match to TRBD2 covers 12 bases. The ends lost 3 bases at V and 9 bases at J; junction bases unmatched: 9. Germline V lookup: CDR1 SQVTM, CDR2 ANQGSEA. This CDR3 has 15 amino acids. The CDR3 DNA is TGCAGCGTTGACAGGAGGCTAGCGGGGGGGCGTGAGCAGTTCTTC. Translated: CSVDRRLAGGREQFF.

The V and J genes are TRBV18 and TRBJ1-1; possibly TRBD1 for D (5 bases). The CDR3 loop spans 14 amino acids. The germline V and J ends were trimmed by 2 bases and 0 bases, with 7 bases remaining between them. Germline CDR1 reads KGHSH; CDR2 reads LQKENI. The CDR3 spells CASSPGGMNTEAFF. The CDR3 bases are TGTGCCAGCTCACCAGGGGGGATGAACACTGAAGCTTTCTTT.

The rearrangement links TRBV20-1 to TRBJ2-3; no firm D call. The CDR3 consists of 14 residues. The germline V gene has CDR1 DFQATT and CDR2 SNEGSKA (reference sequence). Trimming left V 3 bases short and J 3 bases short, with 13 bases between. The CDR3 DNA is TGCAGTGCTAGTAACCGCCGCGTGACAGATACGCAGTATTTT. This translates into CSASNRRVTDTQYF.

This sequence joins TRBV11-3 and TRBJ1-2, with D hard to call. The germline V and J ends were trimmed by 5 bases and 7 bases, with 17 bases remaining between them. CDR3 length equals 14 residues. Germline loops: CDR1 SGHNT, CDR2 YENEEA. The CDR3 reads CASSPSLALCGYTF. The CDR3 nucleotides read TGTGCCAGCAGCCCGTCCCTGGCCCTATGTGGCTACACCTTC.

The chain employs TRBV6-5 and TRBJ1-1; D is possibly TRBD1 (5 bases). Germline V CDR1 and CDR2: MNHEY, SVGAGI. The CDR3 totals 14 residues. Trimming cost V 6 bases and J 5 bases, with 16 bases left between them. The CDR3 DNA reads TGTGCCAGCAGCCCCTTTGTGGGACCGACTGAAGCTTTCTTT. It codes for CASSPFVGPTEAFF.

V gene TRBV19 combines with J gene TRBJ1-1, with D uncertain. Trimming stripped 2 bases from V and 9 bases from J, with 7 bases between. The germline CDR1 and CDR2 sequences are LNHDA and SQIVND (reference sequence). The CDR3 sequence is 11 residues long. The CDR3 loop is CASSILLQAFF. CDR3 nucleotide sequence: TGTGCCAGTAGTATACTACTTCAAGCTTTCTTT.